This T cell receptor (beta chain) was sequenced for a study of human T cells and chemical hapten exposure. Study-level results: With regard to DPC sensitization, TCRs above 1 in 1000 frequency did not change. Compared with pre-sensitization or healthy control sets, expanded TCRs clustered more.

A single record per CDR3 protein comes from TCRdb applying MiXCR to the RACE reads. The sample has 270,000 or so distinct CDR3 sequences, approximately 7.5% seen once. CDR1 MGHDK and CDR2 SYGVNS come from the germline V gene. This CDR3 spans 15 amino acids. The germline V and J ends were trimmed by 3 bases and 1 base, with 12 bases remaining between them. For this clonotype: Its antigen is unknown.

Specified time point: pre-sensitization, week 0. Treatment indicated: therapeutic diphenylcyclopropenone sensitization with weekly scalp DPC. The source of this sequence is a man aged 18 to 30 with alopecia areata. Some clones in this sample may be carry-over from other donors' samples. Sequencing used whole blood, obtained in connection with sensitization to the hapten diphenylcyclopropenone (DPC). The chain links TRBV25-1 to TRBJ1-2; D might be TRBD1 (6 bases). CDR3 sequence reads: CASSDRTGFNYGYTF. The DNA of the CDR3 is TGTGCCAGCAGTGATCGTACAGGGTTTAACTATGGCTACACCTTC.